This record covers a single T cell receptor beta chain. Its target is unknown. This entry comes from a study of shared clonotypes between healthy human individuals. Turning to the study itself: A few men and a couple of women, aged 18 to 49, were donors. Broader study findings: Shared clonotypes across all four donors exceeded non-shared ones in generation probability. The study generally estimated greater richness for naive than memory subsets.

Healthy HIV-negative adults without recent acute infections or vaccinations served as donors. The CDR3 consists of 14 residues. Looked up from germline, CDR1 is SGHRS and CDR2 is YFSETQ. The V gene lost 1 base and the J gene lost 1 base, with 8 bases spanning the gap. This table comes from immunoSEQ multiplex PCR, and its TCRdb copy is limited to in-frame clones, with some not included. The table has 950,000 to 1,100,000 clones, roughly 80% seen once; the top ten hold roughly 1.4%. The material sequenced was memory CD4+ T cells sorted from blood. Sample subset: CD45RA-negative fraction. This clonotype was sampled from a man aged 18-30 years in good health. This chain links TRBV5-1 with TRBJ2-5, with D hard to call. The chain's CDR3 is CASSLNPGQETQYF. The CDR3 DNA reads as TGCGCCAGCAGCTTGAACCCAGGCCAAGAGACCCAGTACTTC.